One sample yielded the 27 T cell receptor beta chains listed below, sequenced in a study of blood T cell repertoires in COVID-19. Profiling relied on immunoSEQ multiplex PCR, and the TCRdb table lists in-frame clones only, not all of them. The profile shows about 200,000 clones, 80% to 90% of them singletons. The specimen sequenced was peripheral blood. The receptors shown here come from a woman at least 80 years old with acute or convalescent COVID-19.

The genes are TRBV30 and TRBJ1-2, with D perhaps TRBD1 (6 bases). The CDR3 has 15 residues. Germline CDR1 reads GTSNPN; CDR2 reads SVGIG (reference sequence). Trimming took 0 bases from V and 2 from J, leaving 13 bases between them. The CDR3 sequence is CAWSVPPGGNYGYTF. The CDR3 DNA reads TGTGCCTGGAGTGTACCCCCTGGGGGCAACTATGGCTACACCTTC.

Here the CDR3 DNA reads TGTGCCAGCAGCCGGGACAGGGGATCAGATACGCAGTATTTT. Translation gives CASSRDRGSDTQYF. The chain is built from TRBV28 and TRBJ2-3; 10 bases fit TRBD1. Germline loops: CDR1 MDHEN, CDR2 SYDVKM. V shed 6 bases and J 4 bases; nucleotides not matched to a gene: 4. The CDR3 length is 14 residues.

The chain recombines TRBV7-2 with TRBJ2-5; TRBD1 matches at 9 bases. The CDR3 is 14 amino acids. CDR1 and CDR2 (germline): SGHTA, FQGNSA. Trimming took 4 bases from V and 2 from J; bases not matched to a gene: 2. CDR3 sequence: CASSWDRAQETQYF. The CDR3 region has the DNA TGTGCCAGCAGCTGGGACAGGGCTCAAGAGACCCAGTACTTC.

This clone was recorded once. The V call is TRBV7-3, the J call TRBJ2-3; 14 bases agree with TRBD2. Losses at the gene ends were 2 bases for V and 3 bases for J; bases not matched to a gene: 7. Germline V gene sequence: CDR1 SGHTA, CDR2 FQGTGA. The CDR3 has 18 amino acids. The DNA for the CDR3 is TGTGCCAGCAGCTTAGGACTAGCGGGAGGATCATGGACAGATACGCAGTATTTT. Protein product: CASSLGLAGGSWTDTQYF. Supplemented by reference TRBV7-3 and TRBJ2-3, the full variable domain reads GAGVSQTPSNKVTEKGKYVELRCDPISGHTALYWYRQSLGQGPEFLIYFQGTGAADDSGLPNDRFFAVRPEGSVSTLKIQRTERGDSAVYLCASSLGLAGGSWTDTQYFGPGTRLTVL.

This clone was seen only once. The rearrangement links TRBV11-2 to TRBJ2-5, with 10 bases matching TRBD1. Trimming took 5 bases from V and 4 from J; bases not matched to a gene: 13. This CDR3 has 17 amino acids. Germline-derived CDR1 and CDR2 are SGHAT and FQNNGV. The DNA of the CDR3 is TGTGCCAGCAGCCTCAGACAGGGGGCACGGTCGCGAGAGACCCAGTACTTC. It translates to CASSLRQGARSRETQYF.

For this clone: The identical CDR3 is also encoded by other nucleotide sequences in the sample. This chain uses TRBV13 with TRBJ2-5; TRBD1 matches at 8 bases. The CDR3 has 14 amino acids. V dropped 3 bases and J dropped 5; count of bases not matched to a gene: 5. CDR1 and CDR2 (germline): PRHDT, FYEKMQ (reference sequence). The CDR3 nucleotides are TGTGCCAGCAGCTTCTCAGGGGGCCGGGAGACCCAGTACTTC. Its translation: CASSFSGGRETQYF. The whole variable domain, remainder taken from reference TRBV13 and TRBJ2-5, is AAGVIQSPRHLIKEKRETATLKCYPIPRHDTVYWYQQGPGQDPQFLISFYEKMQSDKGSIPDRFSAQQFSDYHSELNMSSLELGDSALYFCASSFSGGRETQYFGPGTRLLVL.

V usage is TRBV5-4 and J usage is TRBJ2-7; perhaps TRBD2 as D (5 bases). The germline V gene encodes CDR1 SGHNT and CDR2 YYREEE (reference sequence). Trimming pared 4 bases from V and 6 bases from J, leaving 11 bases between. This CDR3 is 12 amino acids long. The DNA for the CDR3 is TGTGCCAGCAGCGTTAACAGCGGCGAGCAGTACTTC. Protein: CASSVNSGEQYF. Filled out from reference TRBV5-4 and TRBJ2-7, the complete variable domain reads ETGVTQSPTHLIKTRGQQVTLRCSSQSGHNTVSWYQQALGQGPQFIFQYYREEENGRGNFPPRFSGLQFPNYSSELNVNALELDDSALYLCASSVNSGEQYFGPGTRLTVT.

The chain is built from TRBV7-8 and TRBJ1-2; tentatively, D is TRBD1 (6 bases). Trimming stripped 2 bases from V and 8 bases from J, with 18 bases between. Germline loops: CDR1 SGHVS, CDR2 FQNEAQ. This CDR3 comprises 15 residues. The CDR3 DNA sequence: TGTGCCAGCAGCTTACGTTTCATGGGGGCGGAAGGCTACACCTTC. It encodes CASSLRFMGAEGYTF.

This clone occurred many times. The chain couples TRBV5-4 to TRBJ1-1; no reliable D call. With 2 bases removed from V and 4 bases from J, the gap between germline ends came to 12 bases. CDR1 and CDR2 from the germline V gene are SGHNT and YYREEE (reference sequence). The CDR3 is 14 residues long. The CDR3 DNA is TGTGCCAGCAGCTTCAGGTCCGGAGGCACTGAAGCTTTCTTT. It codes for CASSFRSGGTEAFF.

This rearrangement joins TRBV3-1 (or the pseudogene TRBV3-2) to TRBJ2-5, with a weak D call TRBD2 (5 bases). V was shortened by 4 bases and J by 2 bases, with 17 bases between the two germline ends. The germline gives CDR1 LGHDT, CDR2 YNNKEL (reference sequence). CDR3 length: 16 amino acids. CDR3 in amino acids: CASSRRGSGAQETQYF. DNA for the CDR3: TGTGCCAGCAGCCGCAGAGGGTCGGGCGCGCAAGAGACCCAGTACTTC.

The rearrangement joins TRBV6-2 or TRBV6-3 to TRBJ2-3; perhaps TRBD2 as D (5 bases). CDR1 is MNHEY, CDR2 SVGEGT, per germline. Trimming removed 4 bases at V and 0 bases at J, with 8 bases between. The CDR3 is made up of 14 amino acids. The CDR3 sequence: CASSSSGSTDTQYF. DNA for the CDR3: TGTGCCAGCAGTTCATCGGGAAGCACAGATACGCAGTATTTT.

V is TRBV11-3 and J is TRBJ1-1; D unresolved. Germline V lookup: CDR1 SGHNT, CDR2 YENEEA. The CDR3 extends over 12 amino acids. Trimming shortened V by 3 bases and J by 2 bases, and 4 bases separated the two germline ends. The CDR3 bases are TGTGCCAGCAGCTTCCAAAACACTGAAGCTTTCTTT. It is translated as CASSFQNTEAFF.

This rearrangement joins TRBV6-5 to TRBJ2-7; D is unresolved. This CDR3 comprises 15 residues. V lost 6 bases and J 2 bases, leaving 17 bases between the germline ends. Germline CDR1 is MNHEY and CDR2 is SVGAGI. CDR3 in amino acids: CASRRSPILTYEQYF. The CDR3 nucleotides read TGTGCCAGCAGAAGAAGTCCTATCCTAACCTACGAGCAGTACTTC.

DNA for the CDR3: TGTGCAAGTCGCTTGAAGAGCGGTCACTTCTACAATGAGCAGTTCTTC. Translation gives CASRLKSGHFYNEQFF. V is TRBV12-2 and J is TRBJ2-1; TRBD2 was called by the table and not checked on the DNA. TRBV12-2 is a documented pseudogene. This CDR3 contains 16 residues.

This chain connects TRBV18 to TRBJ1-1; 7 nucleotides line up with TRBD1. The CDR3 totals 13 residues. Unmatched junction bases numbered 4, after V lost 3 bases and J lost 6 bases. CDR1 and CDR2 from the germline V gene are KGHSH and LQKENI. Written as DNA, the CDR3 is TGTGCCAGCTCACCCCTAGACAGGGCTGAAGCTTTCTTT. Translated: CASSPLDRAEAFF.

The rearrangement joins TRBV4-2 to TRBJ2-6; 7 bases align to TRBD2. V lost 1 base to trimming and J lost 1 base; unmatched junction nucleotides: 1. This CDR3 comprises 16 residues. In germline, CDR1 is LGHNA, CDR2 YNFKEQ. In nucleotides, the CDR3 is TGTGCCAGCAGCCAAGGAGCGGGGTCTGGGGCCAACGTCCTGACTTTC. As protein: CASSQGAGSGANVLTF.

The CDR3 spells CASSMTRVNTEAFF. The DNA for the CDR3 is TGTGCCAGTAGTATGACCAGGGTGAACACTGAAGCTTTCTTT. The chain combines TRBV19 with TRBJ1-1; D possibly corresponds to TRBD1 (5 bases). Trimming stripped 3 bases from V and 0 bases from J, with 8 bases between. The CDR3 runs 14 residues. CDR1 is LNHDA, CDR2 SQIVND, per germline (reference sequence).

This clone has just a few counts. J is TRBJ1-2 and V is TRBV19, with 11 nucleotides matching TRBD1. The CDR3 totals 14 residues. V dropped 4 bases and J dropped 6; count of bases not matched to a gene: 4. Germline CDR1 and CDR2: LNHDA and SQIVND (reference sequence). The CDR3, as DNA: TGTGCCAGTAGTACGGACAGGGGGCGAGATGGCTACACCTTC. It is translated as CASSTDRGRDGYTF.

The chain links TRBV5-1 to TRBJ1-1, with TRBD1 identical over 8 bases. The CDR3 extends over 16 amino acids. The trim removed 0 bases at V and 3 bases at J, leaving 7 bases unmatched. The germline gives CDR1 SGHRS, CDR2 YFSETQ. CDR3 region: CASSLVTGGSDTEAFF. CDR3 DNA sequence: TGCGCCAGCAGCTTGGTCACAGGGGGAAGTGACACTGAAGCTTTCTTT.

This clone has ten or more counts. The chain employs TRBV6-4 and TRBJ2-7; 7 bases fit TRBD1. The ends lost 2 bases at V and 5 bases at J; junction bases unmatched: 21. Germline CDR1 and CDR2: MRHNA and SNTAGT. The CDR3 covers 19 residues. CDR3: CASSDRHEHPTGYYDEQYF. CDR3 bases: TGTGCCAGCAGTGACAGGCACGAGCACCCGACAGGGTATTATGACGAGCAGTACTTC.

J is TRBJ1-1 and V is TRBV7-2, with 8 bases fitting TRBD1. This CDR3 is 13 amino acids long. V lost 6 bases to trimming and J lost 4 bases; unmatched junction nucleotides: 4. Germline values: CDR1 SGHTA, CDR2 FQGNSA. CDR3 residues: CASSFTGGTEAFF. The CDR3 DNA is TGTGCCAGCAGTTTTACAGGGGGCACTGAAGCTTTCTTT.

The chain carries TRBV7-2 and TRBJ1-1; D gene unclear. Germline V lookup: CDR1 SGHTA, CDR2 FQGNSA. With 1 base removed from V and 1 base from J, the gap between germline ends came to 7 bases. There are 14 residues in the CDR3. Written as DNA, the CDR3 is TGTGCCAGCAGCTTAGTTCGGGGGAACACTGAAGCTTTCTTT. Translating it yields CASSLVRGNTEAFF.

This chain connects TRBV19 to TRBJ1-2; 10 positions match TRBD1. V was clipped by 6 bases and J by 1 base; unmatched bases: 8. Germline V CDR1 and CDR2: LNHDA, SQIVND (reference sequence). The CDR3 has 16 residues. CDR3 coding DNA: TGTGCCAGTAGGTTGACAGGGGGCGATATTAACTATGGCTACACCTTC. Translating it yields CASRLTGGDINYGYTF.

The chain links TRBV3-1 (or the pseudogene TRBV3-2) to TRBJ1-2; D is unclear. Germline loops: CDR1 LGHDT, CDR2 YNNKEL (reference sequence). This CDR3 is 14 amino acids long. Trimming left V 0 bases short and J 5 bases short, with 10 bases between. CDR3 protein: CASSQDGFGYGYTF. In DNA form, the CDR3 reads TGTGCCAGCAGCCAAGATGGGTTCGGGTATGGCTACACCTTC.

J is TRBJ2-7 and V is TRBV2, with TRBD1 identical over 11 bases. The CDR3 is made up of 15 amino acids. Trimming cost V 7 bases and J 3 bases; bases outside gene matches: 8. CDR1 and CDR2 (germline): SNHLY, FYNNEI. The CDR3 DNA reads TGTGCCAGCAATGAGGGGACAGGGGGAGACTACGAGCAGTACTTC. Protein product: CASNEGTGGDYEQYF.

This sequence joins TRBV7-9 and TRBJ2-7; TRBD2 matches at 9 bases. Germline V gene lookup returns CDR1 SEHNR and CDR2 FQNEAQ (reference sequence). This CDR3 has 14 amino acids. J was trimmed by 5 bases and V by 1 base; bases with no gene match: 3. The CDR3 loop reads CASSLGLAENEQYF. In DNA form, the CDR3 reads TGTGCCAGCAGCTTAGGACTAGCGGAGAACGAGCAGTACTTC.

The CDR3 is CASSLAWDSKFNPTTNEKLFF. DNA of the CDR3: TGTGCCAGCAGCTTAGCTTGGGACAGCAAGTTTAACCCTACAACTAATGAAAAACTGTTTTTT. This chain joins TRBV7-8 and TRBJ1-4; 7 bases are a match to TRBD1. With 0 bases clipped from V and 0 bases from J, the junction kept 16 bases outside the gene matches. The CDR3 contains 21 residues. Germline assignment: CDR1 SGHVS and CDR2 FQNEAQ.